This record covers a single T cell receptor (beta chain). Preparation of the TCRbeta library was carried out with unique molecular identifiers. Each CDR3 protein gets one entry after TCRdb re-called the PCR reads with MiXCR. The sample contains around 380,000 distinct CDR3 sequences, under 13% of which appear only once. This sample stems from a study of T-cell reconstitution after alpha-beta-depleted transplantation in children. CDR1 and CDR2 (germline): DFQATT, SNEGSKA (reference sequence). CDR3 length: 14 amino acids. J gave up 6 bases and V 5 bases, and 11 bases lay outside the gene matches. The receptor's source is a human donor who donated a stem cell graft to a child with acute myeloid leukemia. Here the sequenced sample was PBMCs from the stem cell graft donor, taken from the stem cell graft. The V gene is TRBV20-1, the J gene TRBJ2-7, with TRBD2 matching over 9 bases. This CDR3 is CSAPLAGGRSEQYF. The CDR3 DNA follows: TGCAGTGCTCCACTGGCGGGAGGGAGAAGCGAGCAGTACTTC.